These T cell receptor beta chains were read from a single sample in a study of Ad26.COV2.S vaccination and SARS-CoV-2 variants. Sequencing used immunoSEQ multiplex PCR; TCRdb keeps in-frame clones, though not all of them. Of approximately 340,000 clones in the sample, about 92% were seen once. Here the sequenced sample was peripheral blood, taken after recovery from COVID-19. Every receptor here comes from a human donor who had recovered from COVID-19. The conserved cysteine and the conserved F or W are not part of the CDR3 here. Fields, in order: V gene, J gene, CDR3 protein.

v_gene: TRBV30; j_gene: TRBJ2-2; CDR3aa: AWSVCSGGADTGELF
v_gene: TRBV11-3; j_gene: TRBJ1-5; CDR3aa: ASSLGQAYSNQPQH
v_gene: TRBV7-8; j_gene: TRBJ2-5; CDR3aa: ASSLLGTSGGGETQY
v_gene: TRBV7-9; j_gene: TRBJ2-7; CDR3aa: ASSAPDRPVYEQY
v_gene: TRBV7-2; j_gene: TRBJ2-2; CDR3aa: ASRTSGVPGELF
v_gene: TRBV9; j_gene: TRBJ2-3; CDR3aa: ASSVGVPTTDTQY
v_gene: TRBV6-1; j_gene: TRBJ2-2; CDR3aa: ASSDSDPMELF
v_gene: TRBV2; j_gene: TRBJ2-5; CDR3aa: ASSSQPITQY
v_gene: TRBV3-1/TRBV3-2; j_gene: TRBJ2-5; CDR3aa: ASSQVGRGDQETQY
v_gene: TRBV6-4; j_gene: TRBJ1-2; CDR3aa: ASSDSLFSDYGYT
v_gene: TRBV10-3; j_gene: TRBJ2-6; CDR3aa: AMGDSGANVLT
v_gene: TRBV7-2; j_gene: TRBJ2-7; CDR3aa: ASSLGGTSYEQY
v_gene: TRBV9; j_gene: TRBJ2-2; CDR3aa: ASSPLVGAVTDTGELF
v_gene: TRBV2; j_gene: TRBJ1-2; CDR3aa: ASSLGQLNYGYT
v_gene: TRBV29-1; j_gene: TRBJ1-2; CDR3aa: SVKTPGQESGGYT
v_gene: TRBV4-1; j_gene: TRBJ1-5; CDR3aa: ASSQDRGSNQPQH
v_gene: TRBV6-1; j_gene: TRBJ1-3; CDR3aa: ASSEDRVGNTIY
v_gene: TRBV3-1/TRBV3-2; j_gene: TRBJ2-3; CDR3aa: ASSQTLAGVTDTQY
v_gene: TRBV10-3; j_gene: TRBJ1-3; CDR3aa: AISVQLGAGNTIY
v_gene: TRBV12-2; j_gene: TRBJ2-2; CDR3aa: ASRLGYGELF
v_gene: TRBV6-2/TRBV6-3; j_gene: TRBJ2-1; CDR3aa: ASSYEGEVNEQF
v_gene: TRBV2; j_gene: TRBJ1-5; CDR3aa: ASSAFSGVGSNQPQH
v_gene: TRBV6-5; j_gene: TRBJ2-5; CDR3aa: ASMVTGPRETQY
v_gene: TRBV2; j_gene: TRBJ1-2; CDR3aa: ASRNVGAASYGYT
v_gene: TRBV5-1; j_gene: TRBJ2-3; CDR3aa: ASSLAPLSGVSTDTQY
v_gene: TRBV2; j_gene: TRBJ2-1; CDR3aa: ASSARGSGGYNEQF
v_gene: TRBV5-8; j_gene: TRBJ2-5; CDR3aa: ASSLGLAGGLQETQY
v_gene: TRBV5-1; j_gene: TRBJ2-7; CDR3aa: ASSSYPQGLEQY
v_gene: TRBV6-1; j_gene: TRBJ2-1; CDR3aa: ASSEAGPPREQF
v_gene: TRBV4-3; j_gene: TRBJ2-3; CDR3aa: ASSQDLPTDTQY
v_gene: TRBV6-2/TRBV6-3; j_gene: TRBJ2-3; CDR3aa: ASSYGVAGGITDTQY
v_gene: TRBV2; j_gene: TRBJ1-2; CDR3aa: ASSVSQGHGYT
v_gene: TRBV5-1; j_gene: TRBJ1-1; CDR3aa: ASSLAGNSEAF
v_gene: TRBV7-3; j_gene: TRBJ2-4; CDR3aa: ASSFLERAKNIQY
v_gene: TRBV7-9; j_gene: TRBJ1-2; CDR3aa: ASSSTGSAGYT
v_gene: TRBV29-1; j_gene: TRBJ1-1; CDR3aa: SVQGAGRRAEAF
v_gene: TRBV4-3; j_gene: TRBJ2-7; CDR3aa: ASSQRSGGRYEQY
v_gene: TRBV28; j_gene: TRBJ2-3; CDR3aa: ASSYDRGTDTQY
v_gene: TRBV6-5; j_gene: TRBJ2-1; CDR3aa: ASSYSGRVRYNEQF
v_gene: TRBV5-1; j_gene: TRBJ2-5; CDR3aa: ASSLWGRETQY
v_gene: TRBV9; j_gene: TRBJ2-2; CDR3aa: ASSVVVSTGELF
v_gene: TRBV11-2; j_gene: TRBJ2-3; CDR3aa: ASSIGSGGALDTQY
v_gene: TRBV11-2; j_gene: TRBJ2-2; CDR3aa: ASSLARTGELF
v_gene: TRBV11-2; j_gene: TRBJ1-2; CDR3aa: ASSREDYGYT
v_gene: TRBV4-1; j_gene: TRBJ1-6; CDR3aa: ASSQDTRAGHSPLH
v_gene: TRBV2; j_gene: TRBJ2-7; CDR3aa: ASSDTRPGQPYY
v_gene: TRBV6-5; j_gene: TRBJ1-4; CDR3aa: ASRGGGINEKLF
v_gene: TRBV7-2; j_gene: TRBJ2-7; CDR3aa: ASSLGYSYEQY
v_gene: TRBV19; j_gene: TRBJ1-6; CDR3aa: ASSRGVDSPLH
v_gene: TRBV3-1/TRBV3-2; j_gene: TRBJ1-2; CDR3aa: ASSPSDGQLANYGYT
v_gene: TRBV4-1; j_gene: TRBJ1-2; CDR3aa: ASSQNPRVGGYT